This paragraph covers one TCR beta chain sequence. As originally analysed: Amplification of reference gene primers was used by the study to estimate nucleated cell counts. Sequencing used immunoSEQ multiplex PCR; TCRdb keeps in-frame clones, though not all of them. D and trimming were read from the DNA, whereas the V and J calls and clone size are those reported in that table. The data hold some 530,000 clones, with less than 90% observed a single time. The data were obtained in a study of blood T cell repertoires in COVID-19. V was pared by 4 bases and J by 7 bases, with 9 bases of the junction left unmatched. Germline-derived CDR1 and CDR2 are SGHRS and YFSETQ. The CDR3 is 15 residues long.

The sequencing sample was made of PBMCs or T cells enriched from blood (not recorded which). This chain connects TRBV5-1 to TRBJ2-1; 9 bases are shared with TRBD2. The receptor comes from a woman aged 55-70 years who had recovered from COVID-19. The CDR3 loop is CASSVLAGHLNEQFF. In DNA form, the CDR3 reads TGCGCCAGCAGCGTCCTAGCGGGACACTTGAATGAGCAGTTCTTC.